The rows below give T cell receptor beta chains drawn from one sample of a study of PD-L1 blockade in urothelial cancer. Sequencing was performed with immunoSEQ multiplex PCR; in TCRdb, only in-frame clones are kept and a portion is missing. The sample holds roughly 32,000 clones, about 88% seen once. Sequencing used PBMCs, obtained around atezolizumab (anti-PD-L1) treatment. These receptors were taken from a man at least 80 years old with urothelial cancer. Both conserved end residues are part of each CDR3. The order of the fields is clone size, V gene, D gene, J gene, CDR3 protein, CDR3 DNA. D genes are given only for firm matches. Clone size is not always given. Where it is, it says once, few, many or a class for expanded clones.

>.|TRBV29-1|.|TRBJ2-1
CSVVPFGGPGSEQFF
TGCAGCGTTGTACCCTTCGGGGGGCCGGGTAGTGAGCAGTTCTTC
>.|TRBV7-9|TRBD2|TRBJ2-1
CASSLAGTSGIEQFF
TGTGCCAGCAGCTTAGCCGGGACTAGCGGGATTGAGCAGTTCTTC
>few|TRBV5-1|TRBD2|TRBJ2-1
CASSWGAGGGDEQFF
TGCGCCAGCAGCTGGGGAGCGGGAGGAGGCGATGAGCAGTTCTTC
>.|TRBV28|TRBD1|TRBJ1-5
CASSARDRVWTQHF
TGTGCCAGCAGTGCCCGGGACAGGGTCTGGACCCAGCATTTT
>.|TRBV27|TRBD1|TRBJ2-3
CASYRQGRADTQYF
TGTGCCAGTTATCGACAGGGTCGGGCAGATACGCAGTATTTT
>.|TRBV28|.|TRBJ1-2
CASSGPIPNLYGYTF
TGTGCCAGCAGTGGGCCAATCCCGAATTTGTATGGCTACACCTTC
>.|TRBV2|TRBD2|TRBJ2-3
CASTLEASGKGGTDTQYF
TGTGCCAGCACCTTGGAGGCTAGCGGGAAGGGGGGCACAGATACGCAGTATTTT
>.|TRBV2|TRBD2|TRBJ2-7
CASSPRLAGAGEQYF
TGTGCCAGCAGCCCTCGACTAGCGGGAGCGGGGGAGCAGTACTTC
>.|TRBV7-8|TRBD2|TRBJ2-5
CASSLFQRDTETQYF
TGTGCCAGCAGCTTATTCCAGCGGGATACAGAGACCCAGTACTTC
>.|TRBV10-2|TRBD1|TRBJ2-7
CASSAGQAYEQYF
TGCGCCAGCAGTGCTGGACAGGCCTACGAGCAGTACTTC
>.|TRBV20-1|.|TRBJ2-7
CSAAPTREQYF
TGCAGTGCTGCCCCCACGCGGGAGCAGTACTTC
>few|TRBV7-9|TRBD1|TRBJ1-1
CASSSRTGNTEAFF
TGTGCCAGCAGTTCCCGGACAGGGAACACTGAAGCTTTCTTT
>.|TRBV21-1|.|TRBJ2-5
CASSKESSGRARETQYF
TGTGCCAGCAGCAAAGAATCTAGCGGGAGGGCCCGAGAGACCCAGTACTTC
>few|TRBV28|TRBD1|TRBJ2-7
CASSRGPDRLEQYF
TGTGCCAGCAGTAGGGGGCCTGACCGCCTAGAGCAGTACTTC
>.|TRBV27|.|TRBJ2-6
CATRPMGANVLTF
TGTGCCACCCGTCCTATGGGGGCCAACGTCCTGACTTTC
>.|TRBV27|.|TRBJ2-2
CASKGGANTGELFF
TGTGCCAGCAAAGGTGGAGCGAACACCGGGGAGCTGTTTTTT
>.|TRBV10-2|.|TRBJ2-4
CASSESRPGAKNIQYF
TGCGCCAGCAGTGAGTCGAGACCGGGAGCCAAAAACATTCAGTACTTC
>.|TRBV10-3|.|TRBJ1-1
CAISETRHLF
TGTGCCATCAGTGAGACACGCCACCTCTTT
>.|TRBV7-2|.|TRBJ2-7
CASSLDSGAGGEQYF
TGTGCCAGCAGCTTGGACAGCGGCGCCGGTGGCGAGCAGTACTTC
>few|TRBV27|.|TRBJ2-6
CASRRVAPGANVLTF
TGTGCCAGCAGACGGGTGGCCCCTGGGGCCAACGTCCTGACTTTC
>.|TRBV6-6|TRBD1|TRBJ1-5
CASSGQGINQPQHF
TGTGCCAGCTCGGGACAGGGAATTAATCAGCCCCAGCATTTT
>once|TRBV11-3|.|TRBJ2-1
CASSLGGGRGNEQFF
TGTGCCAGCAGCTTAGGCGGGGGCCGAGGGAATGAGCAGTTCTTC
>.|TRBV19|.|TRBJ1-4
CASSVSGNEKLFF
TGTGCCAGTAGTGTAAGCGGTAATGAAAAACTGTTTTTT
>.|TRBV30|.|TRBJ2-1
CAWRAADISYNEQFF
TGTGCCTGGAGGGCCGCCGATATCTCCTACAATGAGCAGTTCTTC
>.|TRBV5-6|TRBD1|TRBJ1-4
CASSSPRQGAREKLFF
TGTGCCAGCAGCTCACCGCGACAGGGGGCGAGGGAAAAACTGTTTTTT
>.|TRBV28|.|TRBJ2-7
CASIGSSYEQYF
TGTGCCAGCATTGGGAGCTCCTACGAGCAGTACTTC
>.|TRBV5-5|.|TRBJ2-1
CASSLAGSSYNEQFF
TGTGCCAGCAGCCTCGCAGGTAGCTCCTACAATGAGCAGTTCTTC
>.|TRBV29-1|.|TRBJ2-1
CSVVGQLGRNEQFF
TGCAGCGTTGTGGGGCAACTCGGGCGCAATGAGCAGTTCTTC
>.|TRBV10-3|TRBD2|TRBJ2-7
CAISGSSGGNFTYEQYF
TGTGCCATCAGTGGTAGTAGCGGGGGAAACTTTACCTACGAGCAGTACTTC
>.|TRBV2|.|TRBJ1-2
CASSETGILYGYTF
TGTGCCAGCAGTGAAACAGGGATCCTCTATGGCTACACCTTC
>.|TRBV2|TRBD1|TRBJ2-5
CASSKDRGGEKTQYF
TGTGCCAGCAGTAAGGACAGGGGAGGGGAAAAGACCCAGTACTTC
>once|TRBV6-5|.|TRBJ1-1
CASSYKAAGAEAFF
TGTGCCAGCAGTTATAAGGCCGCCGGGGCTGAAGCTTTCTTT
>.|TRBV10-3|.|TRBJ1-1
CAISVAGGEDTEAFF
TGTGCCATCAGTGTAGCGGGGGGAGAGGACACTGAAGCTTTCTTT
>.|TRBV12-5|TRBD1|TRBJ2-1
CASGQGQGAHNEQFF
TGTGCTAGTGGTCAGGGACAGGGGGCCCACAATGAGCAGTTCTTC
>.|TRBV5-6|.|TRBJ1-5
CASSYKWSSAQHF
TGTGCCAGCAGCTACAAATGGTCCTCAGCCCAGCATTTT
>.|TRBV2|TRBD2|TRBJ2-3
CASSFLAGVTDTQYF
TGTGCCAGCAGTTTCCTAGCGGGAGTAACAGATACGCAGTATTTT
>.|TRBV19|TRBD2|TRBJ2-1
CASSISRTSGGNEQFF
TGTGCCAGTAGTATTTCCCGGACTAGCGGTGGCAATGAGCAGTTCTTC
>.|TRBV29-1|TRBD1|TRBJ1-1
CSVGRDRGTEAFF
TGCAGCGTTGGGCGGGACAGGGGTACTGAAGCTTTCTTT
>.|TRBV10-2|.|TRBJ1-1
CASSEQGRGTEAFF
TGCGCCAGCAGTGAGCAGGGGAGAGGGACTGAAGCTTTCTTT
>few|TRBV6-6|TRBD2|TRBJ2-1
CASSPQAGAYNEQFF
TGTGCCAGCAGTCCCCAAGCGGGAGCGTACAATGAGCAGTTCTTC
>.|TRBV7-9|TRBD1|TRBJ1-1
CASSRAGGNLNTEAFF
TGTGCCAGCAGCCGCGCAGGGGGGAACCTGAACACTGAAGCTTTCTTT
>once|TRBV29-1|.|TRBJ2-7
CSGGWTAYEQYF
TGCAGCGGAGGATGGACAGCCTACGAGCAGTACTTC
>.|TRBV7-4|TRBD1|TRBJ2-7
CASNFARTGGDEQYF
TGTGCCAGCAACTTCGCGCGGACAGGGGGCGACGAGCAGTACTTC
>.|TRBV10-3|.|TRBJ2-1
CAISPGEGRKSEQFF
TGTGCCATCAGTCCTGGCGAGGGCCGAAAGAGCGAGCAGTTCTTC
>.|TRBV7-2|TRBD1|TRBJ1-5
CASSLSGQGGQPQHF
TGTGCCAGCAGCTTAAGCGGTCAAGGGGGCCAGCCCCAGCATTTT
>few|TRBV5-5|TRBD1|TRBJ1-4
CASSGGINEKLFF
TGTGCCAGTTCAGGGGGCATTAATGAAAAACTGTTTTTT
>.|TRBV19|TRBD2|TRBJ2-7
CASSIGLATIYEQYF
TGTGCCAGTAGTATAGGACTAGCGACGATTTACGAGCAGTACTTC